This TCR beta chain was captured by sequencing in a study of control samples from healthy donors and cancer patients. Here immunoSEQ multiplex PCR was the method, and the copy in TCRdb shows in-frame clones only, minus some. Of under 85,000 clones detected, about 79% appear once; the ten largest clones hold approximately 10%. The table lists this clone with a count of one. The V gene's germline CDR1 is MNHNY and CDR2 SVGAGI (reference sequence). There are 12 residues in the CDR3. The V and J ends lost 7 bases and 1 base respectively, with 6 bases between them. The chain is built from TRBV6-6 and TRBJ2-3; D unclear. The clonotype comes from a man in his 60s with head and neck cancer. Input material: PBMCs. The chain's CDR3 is CASIRGTDTQYF. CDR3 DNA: TGTGCCAGCATCCGGGGCACAGATACGCAGTATTTT.